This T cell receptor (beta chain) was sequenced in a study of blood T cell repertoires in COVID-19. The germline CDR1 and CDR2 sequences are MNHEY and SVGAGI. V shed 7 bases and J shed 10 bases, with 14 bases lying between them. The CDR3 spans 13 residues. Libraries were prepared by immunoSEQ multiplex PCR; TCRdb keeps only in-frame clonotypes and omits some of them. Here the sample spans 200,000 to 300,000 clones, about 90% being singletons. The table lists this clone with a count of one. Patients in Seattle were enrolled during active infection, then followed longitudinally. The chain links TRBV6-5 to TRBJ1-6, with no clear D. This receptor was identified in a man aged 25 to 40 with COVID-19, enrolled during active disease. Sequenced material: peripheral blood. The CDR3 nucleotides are TGTGCCAGCACGGCCCGGAGGGAATCACCCCTCCACTTT. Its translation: CASTARRESPLHF.